A selection of T cell receptor beta chains follows, all from one sample in a study of T cells after yellow fever vaccination. MiXCR was run by TCRdb on the 5' RACE reads, yielding one entry per CDR3 protein. The table records around 550,000 distinct CDR3 sequences, about 19% of them present only once. The sample here was PBMCs, taken 15 days after the yellow fever booster vaccination. The origin of the receptors is a man aged 25 to 45 who received the YFV17D yellow fever vaccine. Each CDR3 is given with its conserved first and last residue. A D gene is named only where the DNA matches it firmly. Where a row states a size, it is once, few, many or the class of an expanded clone; other rows omit it.

CASSPDSPSYNEQFF TGTGCCAGCAGCCCGGACAGTCCCTCCTACAATGAGCAGTTCTTC - few TRBJ2-1 TRBV7-2 15
CASSRAGTISNQPQHF TGTGCCAGCAGCCGAGCCGGGACAATTAGCAATCAGCCCCAGCATTTT - many TRBJ1-5 TRBV6-1 16
CASWDRTNYGYTF TGTGCCAGCTGGGACAGAACTAACTATGGCTACACCTTC TRBD1 - TRBJ1-2 TRBV28 13
CSVAGLAGVYEQYF TGCAGCGTCGCGGGACTAGCGGGAGTGTACGAGCAGTACTTC TRBD2 few TRBJ2-7 TRBV29-1 14
CASSPPVGVGEETQYF TGTGCCAGCTCACCACCGGTGGGAGTGGGAGAAGAGACCCAGTACTTC - few TRBJ2-5 TRBV18 16
CASTLDTSKNIQYF TGTGCCAGCACCCTAGACACATCAAAGAACATTCAGTACTTC - few TRBJ2-4 TRBV7-2 14
CASSLGQGTGTGELFF TGTGCCAGCAGCTTGGGTCAGGGGACTGGCACCGGGGAGCTGTTTTTT - few TRBJ2-2 TRBV5-5 16
CASRRTGRRLYNEQFF TGTGCCAGCCGAAGGACCGGACGGAGGCTCTACAATGAGCAGTTCTTC - - TRBJ2-1 TRBV11-2 16
CAWGTSGNTQYF TGTGCCTGGGGGACTAGCGGCAATACGCAGTATTTT TRBD2 - TRBJ2-3 TRBV30 12
CASRVGGRANTGELFF TGCGCCAGCAGGGTGGGCGGGCGAGCGAACACCGGGGAGCTGTTTTTT - many TRBJ2-2 TRBV5-1 16
CASSRDLGGAYEQYF TGTGCCAGCAGCCGAGACCTAGGGGGGGCCTACGAGCAGTACTTC - - TRBJ2-7 TRBV7-9 15
CSATTDRGAETQYF TGCAGTGCTACCACCGACAGGGGTGCGGAGACCCAGTACTTC TRBD1 - TRBJ2-5 TRBV20-1 14
CASGRDYEQYF TGTGCCAGCGGAAGAGACTACGAGCAGTACTTC - few TRBJ2-7 TRBV6-2/TRBV6-3 11
CASSPRGGTSGANVLTF TGTGCCAGCAGCCCAAGGGGGGGAACGTCTGGGGCCAACGTCCTGACTTTC - - TRBJ2-6 TRBV7-8 17
CASSLHPTGGREQYF TGCGCCAGCAGCTTGCATCCCACAGGGGGGCGCGAGCAGTACTTC TRBD1 - TRBJ2-7 TRBV5-1 15
CASSGGGREGFNEQFF TGTGCCAGCAGTGGGGGGGGCAGGGAAGGGTTCAATGAGCAGTTCTTC - - TRBJ2-1 TRBV6-1 16
CASRLGLAADTQYF TGTGCCAGCAGACTTGGACTAGCTGCAGATACGCAGTATTTT TRBD2 once TRBJ2-3 TRBV7-2 14
CASKVQTDTQYF TGTGCCAGCAAGGTCCAAACAGATACGCAGTATTTT - - TRBJ2-3 TRBV6-6 12
CASSLGGNNEKLFF TGTGCCAGCAGCTTAGGGGGAAATAATGAAAAACTGTTTTTT - - TRBJ1-4 TRBV7-2 14
CASSQDLGSGANVLTF TGCGCCAGCAGCCAAGATTTGGGCTCTGGGGCCAACGTCCTGACTTTC - - TRBJ2-6 TRBV4-3 16
CATAPTPHLVDEQYF TGTGCCACCGCGCCCACCCCACATCTGGTAGACGAGCAGTACTTC - many TRBJ2-7 TRBV15 15
CSVEFQRGYEQYF TGCAGCGTTGAGTTCCAGCGGGGCTACGAGCAGTACTTC TRBD2 - TRBJ2-7 TRBV29-1 13
CASSRLPTGTGELFF TGTGCCAGCAGCCGGCTGCCGACAGGGACCGGGGAGCTGTTTTTT TRBD1 few TRBJ2-2 TRBV14 15
CVWSFQAGDTQYF TGTGTCTGGAGTTTTCAGGCGGGAGATACGCAGTATTTT - - TRBJ2-3 TRBV30 13
CASSSRQALLNSPLHF TGTGCCAGCAGCAGCCGACAGGCCTTATTGAATTCACCCCTCCACTTT - few TRBJ1-6 TRBV21-1 16
CASEVGDHNEQFF TGTGCCAGCGAGGTGGGAGATCACAATGAGCAGTTCTTC - - TRBJ2-1 TRBV11-2 13
CSVKTENTEAFF TGCAGCGTTAAGACGGAGAACACTGAAGCTTTCTTT - - TRBJ1-1 TRBV29-1 12
CSACGQGQETQYF TGCAGTGCTTGCGGACAGGGCCAAGAGACCCAGTACTTC TRBD1 - TRBJ2-5 TRBV20-1 13
CASSQDLTGGFYEQYF TGCGCCAGCAGCCAAGATCTGACAGGGGGTTTCTACGAGCAGTACTTC TRBD1 few TRBJ2-7 TRBV4-3 16
CSARRMISEYF TGCAGTGCTCGACGGATGATTAGCGAGTACTTC - few TRBJ2-7 TRBV20-1 11
CASRGGVTQYF TGTGCCAGCAGGGGGGGGGTCACCCAGTACTTC TRBD2 few TRBJ2-7 TRBV28 11
CASSDREGMTEAFF TGTGCCAGCTCGGACAGGGAAGGGATGACTGAAGCTTTCTTT TRBD1 - TRBJ1-1 TRBV25-1 14
CSVQGANEQYF TGCAGCGTACAGGGGGCCAACGAGCAGTACTTC TRBD1 few TRBJ2-7 TRBV29-1 11
CASSPRDFAYNEQFF TGTGCCAGCAGCCCGAGGGACTTTGCCTACAATGAGCAGTTCTTC - - TRBJ2-1 TRBV7-2 15
CASHTGQGPYEQYF TGTGCCAGCCACACTGGACAGGGTCCCTACGAGCAGTACTTC - - TRBJ2-7 TRBV21-1 14
CATSDPRGAGNEQFF TGTGCCACCAGTGATCCCAGGGGCGCCGGGAATGAGCAGTTCTTC - - TRBJ2-1 TRBV24-1 15
CASSWASGSAYEQYF TGTGCCAGCAGCTGGGCGAGCGGGTCCGCCTACGAGCAGTACTTC - few TRBJ2-7 TRBV7-8 15
CASSFLASSGEQYF TGCGCCAGCAGCTTTCTCGCGTCTTCGGGGGAGCAGTACTTC - - TRBJ2-7 TRBV5-1 14
CSASLGRSETQYF TGCAGTGCTAGTTTAGGCAGGTCCGAGACCCAGTACTTC - few TRBJ2-5 TRBV20-1 13
CAWGSGERYEKLFF TGTGCCTGGGGATCAGGGGAAAGATACGAAAAACTGTTTTTT - - TRBJ1-4 TRBV30 14
CASSYPPDIGETQYF TGTGCCAGCAGTTACCCCCCCGACATTGGAGAGACCCAGTACTTC - - TRBJ2-5 TRBV6-5 15
CASSQRDFTDTQYF TGTGCCAGCTCACAACGGGACTTCACAGATACGCAGTATTTT - - TRBJ2-3 TRBV18 14
CASSIRYPSSYEQYF TGTGCCAGTAGTATCCGCTACCCAAGCTCCTACGAGCAGTACTTC - few TRBJ2-7 TRBV19 15
CASSFSTGEGQFF TGTGCCAGCAGCTTTTCGACAGGGGAAGGGCAGTTCTTC TRBD1 - TRBJ2-1 TRBV7-2 13
CASSFPGTAGLAGPQYF TGTGCCAGCAGCTTTCCGGGGACGGCTGGACTAGCGGGGCCTCAGTACTTC TRBD2 - TRBJ2-7 TRBV5-6 17
CASSWHLEAKNIQYF TGTGCCAGCAGTTGGCATTTGGAAGCCAAAAACATTCAGTACTTC - - TRBJ2-4 TRBV12-3/TRBV12-4 15
CASSFPSEQYF TGTGCCAGCAGTTTTCCTAGCGAGCAGTACTTC - - TRBJ2-7 TRBV28 11
CASSLGLAGDGEQFF TGTGCCAGCAGCTTAGGTCTAGCGGGAGATGGTGAGCAGTTCTTC TRBD2 - TRBJ2-1 TRBV7-2 15
CASSLEGGGSGRRTDTQYF TGTGCCAGCAGCTTAGAGGGAGGCGGTAGCGGGAGAAGAACAGATACGCAGTATTTT TRBD2 - TRBJ2-3 TRBV11-1 19
CASSLEGGSGANVLTF TGTGCCAGCAGTTTAGAGGGGGGGTCTGGGGCCAACGTCCTGACTTTC - many TRBJ2-6 TRBV5-1 16
CASSLARTRHEQFF TGTGCCAGCAGCTTAGCGCGGACTAGGCATGAGCAGTTCTTC TRBD2 - TRBJ2-1 TRBV7-2 14
CASSYTGRSGELFF TGTGCCAGCAGTTACACCGGGAGGTCCGGGGAGCTGTTTTTT TRBD2 - TRBJ2-2 TRBV7-3 14
CASSVGDLGEQYF TGTGCCAGCAGCGTAGGGGACTTGGGTGAGCAGTACTTC - - TRBJ2-7 TRBV9 13
CASSVGAAPYEQYF TGTGCCAGCAGCGTAGGAGCGGCACCTTACGAGCAGTACTTC - - TRBJ2-7 TRBV9 14
CASSNLTGLAGQETQYF TGTGCCAGCAGCAACCTTACCGGACTAGCGGGGCAAGAGACCCAGTACTTC TRBD2 - TRBJ2-5 TRBV9 17
CASSQDGLTTREQFF TGTGCCAGCAGCCAAGATGGACTGACAACACGTGAGCAGTTCTTC - few TRBJ2-1 TRBV14 15
CASSLGWRSSYNEQFF TGCGCCAGCAGCTTGGGATGGAGGAGCTCCTACAATGAGCAGTTCTTC - few TRBJ2-1 TRBV5-1 16
CASSPAPGRTEAFF TGTGCCAGCTCACCAGCTCCAGGGAGGACTGAAGCTTTCTTT - - TRBJ1-1 TRBV18 14
CASSLAFDRGYEQYF TGCGCCAGCAGCTTGGCCTTCGACAGGGGCTACGAGCAGTACTTC TRBD1 - TRBJ2-7 TRBV5-1 15